What follows are 20 T cell receptor beta chains derived from one specimen sequenced in a study of breast tumors, draining lymph nodes, adjacent tissues. MiXCR was run by TCRdb on the multiplex PCR reads, yielding one entry per CDR3 protein. The sample lists about 230,000 distinct CDR3 sequences; about 34% were seen once. The lymph nodes were axillary draining lymph nodes from breast cancer patients. The material sequenced was axillary lymph node tissue. Receptor source: a female donor with breast cancer. Some clones in this sample may be carry-over from other donors' samples.

This clonotype was seen ten or more times. The chain employs TRBV4-1 and TRBJ2-1; D unclear. The CDR3 loop spans 15 amino acids. V lost 4 bases and J lost 7, with 17 bases in between. CDR1 is MGHRA, CDR2 YSYEKL, per germline. The CDR3 loop is CASSRSITDQNEQFF. In DNA, the CDR3 is TGCGCCAGCAGCCGTTCAATAACCGACCAGAATGAGCAGTTCTTC.

This clonotype appeared many times. The rearrangement uses TRBV9 and TRBJ2-3, with 7 bases identical to TRBD2. V gave up 7 bases and J gave up 5 bases; unmatched junction bases: 10. CDR1 and CDR2 from the germline V gene are SGDLS and YYNGEE. The CDR3 has 14 residues. The CDR3 DNA follows: TGTGCCAGCGGTCAGGGAGGGCCTGGAGATACGCAGTATTTT. Translated: CASGQGGPGDTQYF.

This sequence joins TRBV12-3 or TRBV12-4 and TRBJ1-5; 9 nucleotides align to TRBD1. The V gene end was trimmed by 5 bases and the J gene end by 6 bases; junction bases not matched to a gene: 8. There are 15 residues in the CDR3. The CDR3 reads CASSLRTGVGQPQHF. The CDR3 DNA reads as TGTGCCAGCAGTCTTAGGACAGGGGTGGGTCAGCCCCAGCATTTT.

This clonotype was seen at least ten times. This rearrangement joins TRBV9 to TRBJ2-3; TRBD2 aligns across 7 bases. Looked up from germline, CDR1 is SGDLS and CDR2 is YYNGEE. V gave up 7 bases and J gave up 4 bases; unmatched junction bases: 12. The CDR3 spans 15 residues. Here the CDR3 DNA reads TGTGCCAGCGGGCCTAGTAGCGGGTGGTCAGATACGCAGTATTTT. Protein: CASGPSSGWSDTQYF.

There are many counts of this clonotype. The chain recombines TRBV20-1 with TRBJ2-5; 16 bases match TRBD2. J was trimmed by 3 bases and V by 5 bases; bases with no gene match: 12. Germline V gene data show CDR1 as DFQATT and CDR2 as SNEGSKA (reference sequence). This CDR3 has 18 residues. For the CDR3, the DNA is TGCAGTGCTGGGACTAGCGGGAGGGCCAGTGGGACCAAAGAGACCCAGTACTTC. As protein: CSAGTSGRASGTKETQYF.

The J gene is TRBJ2-7, the V gene TRBV30; perhaps D is TRBD1 or TRBD2 (5 bases each). The germline V and J ends were trimmed by 4 bases and 1 base, with 26 bases remaining between them. The CDR3 is 18 residues long. The V gene's germline CDR1 is GTSNPN and CDR2 SVGIG (reference sequence). The CDR3 DNA reads as TGTGCCTGGAATAGAGGGCAGGGCGGACACCCTTTGTCCTACGAGCAGTACTTC. Protein sequence: CAWNRGQGGHPLSYEQYF.

About this clonotype itself: A much bigger clone sits one base away, suggesting this may be a read error. The V and J genes are TRBV27 and TRBJ2-3; tentative D call: TRBD1 (6 bases). Germline V gene sequence: CDR1 MNHEY, CDR2 SMNVEV (reference sequence). The CDR3 covers 16 residues. The CDR3 protein is CAGSLQGLVDFDTQYF. As DNA, the CDR3 is TGTGCCGGCAGTTTGCAGGGGCTAGTAGATTTTGATACGCAGTATTTT.

This clonotype was picked up many times. This chain uses TRBV20-1 with TRBJ2-5; 12 bases agree with TRBD2. The CDR3 is 14 amino acids. Germline V gene lookup returns CDR1 DFQATT and CDR2 SNEGSKA (reference sequence). Trimming cost V 6 bases and J 9 bases; bases outside gene matches: 11. CDR3 in amino acids: CSAVLAGGSWAQYF. CDR3 nucleotide sequence: TGCAGTGCCGTACTAGCGGGGGGTTCATGGGCCCAGTACTTC.

This clonotype was counted only a few times. This rearrangement joins TRBV4-3 to TRBJ1-1, with D possibly TRBD1 on 5 matching bases. Germline CDR1 and CDR2: LGHNA and YSLEER. V lost 4 bases and J 5 bases, leaving 20 bases between the germline ends. This CDR3 has 16 amino acids. CDR3: CASSPITPGDGTEAFF. The CDR3 DNA follows: TGCGCCAGCAGCCCAATTACCCCCGGGGACGGGACTGAAGCTTTCTTT.

In this sample, this clonotype turned up once. The CDR3 end shows no conserved phenylalanine or tryptophan, and so a read error is likely. This chain links TRBV4-1 with TRBJ2-7, with D maybe TRBD2 (7 bases). In germline, CDR1 is MGHRA, CDR2 YSYEKL. The CDR3 totals 14 residues. V was pared by 1 base and J by 5 bases, with 12 bases between. The chain's CDR3 is CASSQVRGADEQYL. The DNA for the CDR3 is TGCGCCAGCAGCCAAGTCCGGGGGGCGGACGAGCAGTACCTC.

This clonotype came up many times. V gene TRBV4-2 combines with J gene TRBJ2-7; 7 nucleotides align to TRBD2. The germline V gene encodes CDR1 LGHNA and CDR2 YNFKEQ. V was pared by 1 base and J by 0 bases, with 9 bases of the junction left unmatched. This CDR3 region has 17 residues. The chain's CDR3 is CASSQAGSGTYSYEQYF. CDR3 DNA: TGTGCCAGCAGCCAAGCAGGGAGCGGGACCTACTCCTACGAGCAGTACTTC.

The gene calls are TRBV29-1 and TRBJ2-7, with 8 bases that match TRBD2. The CDR3 is 15 residues long. Germline V gene sequence: CDR1 SQVTM, CDR2 ANQGSEA. J gave up 0 bases and V 6 bases, and 10 bases lay outside the gene matches. CDR3 nucleotides: TGCAGCGTGGGCCCTAGCGGGCACGCCTCCTACGAGCAGTACTTC. Translation gives CSVGPSGHASYEQYF.

This clonotype was observed a handful of times. The rearrangement links TRBV4-1 to TRBJ1-1; 8 nucleotides match TRBD1. The CDR3 has 14 residues. The germline V gene has CDR1 MGHRA and CDR2 YSYEKL. The ends lost 3 bases at V and 10 bases at J; junction bases unmatched: 10. The CDR3 bases are TGCGCCAGCAGCCAGACCGCGGGACAGGCTGCAGCTTTCTTT. Protein product: CASSQTAGQAAAFF.

This clonotype was counted ten times or more. V is TRBV7-2 and J is TRBJ2-1; TRBD2 matches at 9 bases. This CDR3 is 15 amino acids long. The V gene's germline CDR1 is SGHTA and CDR2 FQGNSA. V dropped 7 bases and J dropped 3; count of bases not matched to a gene: 7. As DNA, the CDR3 is TGTGCCAGCACCTTTAGCGGGAGTCTCTACAATGAGCAGTTCTTC. Protein sequence: CASTFSGSLYNEQFF. Full variable domain (missing parts from reference TRBV7-2 and TRBJ2-1): GAGVSQSPSNKVTEKGKDVELRCDPISGHTALYWYRQSLGQGLEFLIYFQGNSAPDKSGLPSDRFSAERTGGSVSTLTIQRTQQEDSAVYLCASTFSGSLYNEQFFGPGTRLTVL.

The chain employs TRBV24-1 and TRBJ2-3; tentative D call: TRBD2 (5 bases). In germline, CDR1 is KGHDR, CDR2 SFDVKD. Trimming stripped 5 bases from V and 1 base from J, with 9 bases between. CDR3 size: 14 residues. CDR3 coding DNA: TGTGCCACCAGTGGCCTAGCAGGCACAGATACGCAGTATTTT. Amino acid sequence: CATSGLAGTDTQYF.

With respect to this clonotype: This may arise from a read error, as a much more abundant clone is one base away. This chain connects TRBV27 to TRBJ2-2; 7 bases are shared with TRBD1. The CDR3 spans 16 residues. The germline CDR1 and CDR2 sequences are MNHEY and SMNVEV (reference sequence). CDR3 sequence: CASGFSGQANTGELFF. The CDR3 nucleotides are TGTGCCAGCGGTTTCTCCGGACAGGCGAACACCGGGGAGCTGTTTTTT.

V gene TRBV30 combines with J gene TRBJ1-2; D perhaps matches TRBD1 (6 bases). CDR1 is GTSNPN and CDR2 is SVGIG in the germline V gene (reference sequence). CDR3 length: 13 amino acids. Trimming cost V 0 bases and J 2 bases, with 7 bases left between them. CDR3 sequence (DNA): TGTGCCTGGAGTGTAAGGGGGAACTATGGCTACACCTTC. This encodes CAWSVRGNYGYTF.

Ten or more counts support this clonotype. The CDR3 DNA follows: TGTGCCACCCGGGACAGGGGGCAGTCTGGAAACACCATATATTTT. It is translated as CATRDRGQSGNTIYF. This chain uses TRBV19 with TRBJ1-3, with 12 bases that match TRBD1. There are 15 residues in the CDR3. With V trimmed by 10 bases and J by 1 base, 5 bases remained unmatched. Germline-derived CDR1 and CDR2 are LNHDA and SQIVND (reference sequence).

With regard to this clonotype: A read error may account for a junction end that differs from germline. CDR3 in DNA: TGCGCCAGCGCACAGGCCCGAATGGGGGTAACGAACACTGAAGCTTTC. Amino acid sequence: CASAQARMGVTNTEAF. The chain joins TRBV5-1 to TRBJ2-6; the D call may be TRBD1 or TRBD2 (5 bases each). This CDR3 has 16 amino acids. Germline-derived CDR1 and CDR2 are SGHRS and YFSETQ.

The rearrangement links TRBV5-1 to TRBJ2-5, with TRBD2 matching 9 bases. The CDR3 is 20 residues long. V lost 0 bases, J lost 3 bases, and 18 bases stayed unmatched. Germline V lookup: CDR1 SGHRS, CDR2 YFSETQ. CDR3 residues: CASSLEQGGEAGGNEETQYF. In DNA form, the CDR3 reads TGCGCCAGCAGCTTGGAACAGGGCGGGGAGGCGGGGGGGAACGAAGAGACCCAGTACTTC.